Only a few counts were recorded for the clone carrying this T cell receptor beta chain. Its antigen is unknown. This sample stems from a study of OX40 agonist ivuxolimab in advanced cancers. Study-wide background: Partial responses were recorded for three patients, including one with hepatocellular carcinoma and two with cutaneous melanoma. Overall study findings and caveats: CD4+ and CD8+ blood T cells expanded clonally by week 6 at 0.1 to 3.0 mg/kg. With doses of 0.1-3.0 mg/kg, partial responders showed among the lowest clonal expansion.

Autoimmune disease history or systemic immunosuppression was exclusionary. The method was immunoSEQ multiplex PCR; TCRdb's version includes in-frame clones alone and lacks a portion of them. The sample lists tens of thousands of clones; around 87% were seen once. From germline, CDR1 is MNHEY and CDR2 SMNVEV (reference sequence). CDR3 length: 14 amino acids. V lost 5 bases, J lost 5 bases, and 15 bases lay in between. The input for sequencing was CD4+ or CD8+ T cells sorted from blood, taken in a trial of the OX40 agonist ivuxolimab. The receptor comes from an adult with an advanced solid tumor such as melanoma, head and neck, liver or kidney cancer. This chain links TRBV27 with TRBJ1-2; no reliable D call. The CDR3 loop is CASSPSIGPYGYTF. In DNA, the CDR3 is TGTGCCAGCAGTCCCAGTATAGGACCATATGGCTACACCTTC.